These 30 T cell receptor beta chains were all obtained from the same sample, sequenced in a study of blood T cell repertoires in COVID-19. TCRdb keeps only in-frame clones here, not all; method: immunoSEQ multiplex PCR. The table lists some 170,000 clones, about 88% of them singletons, with around 19% in the top ten. Sequenced sample: peripheral blood. These receptors all stem from an elderly woman with acute or convalescent COVID-19.

The chain employs TRBV28 and TRBJ1-2, with 9 nucleotides matching TRBD1. Germline-derived CDR1 and CDR2 are MDHEN and SYDVKM. V lost 6 bases to trimming and J lost 6 bases; unmatched junction nucleotides: 2. The CDR3 runs to 12 residues. The CDR3 DNA reads as TGTGCCAGCAGCAGGACAGGGGATGGCTACACCTTC. It encodes CASSRTGDGYTF.

J is TRBJ2-7 and V is TRBV7-2; 7 positions agree with TRBD1. This CDR3 is 14 amino acids long. Germline loops: CDR1 SGHTA, CDR2 FQGNSA. V shed 5 bases and J 4 bases; nucleotides not matched to a gene: 8. The CDR3 spells CASSSRDSFYEQYF. The DNA of the CDR3 is TGTGCCAGCAGCAGCCGGGACAGCTTTTACGAGCAGTACTTC.

This chain links TRBV30 with TRBJ1-1, with a possible D match to TRBD1 (6 bases). The CDR3 length is 12 residues. V lost 5 bases and J 6 bases, leaving 13 bases between the germline ends. The germline V gene has CDR1 GTSNPN and CDR2 SVGIG (reference sequence). The CDR3 coding sequence is TGTGCCTGGGAAAACAGGGTCTCTGAAGCTTTCTTT. Protein sequence: CAWENRVSEAFF.

The chain couples TRBV24-1 to TRBJ2-1, with TRBD2 matching 10 bases. There are 17 residues in the CDR3. Germline V CDR1 and CDR2: KGHDR, SFDVKD. The V segment lost 3 bases and the J segment 4 bases; nucleotides outside the gene matches: 8. CDR3 in DNA: TGTGCCACCAGTGATGCAAGCGGGAGGGGCGCGTACAATGAGCAGTTCTTC. It is translated as CATSDASGRGAYNEQFF.

The V and J genes are TRBV5-5 and TRBJ1-6; 9 positions match TRBD1. In germline, CDR1 is SGHKS, CDR2 YYEKEE (reference sequence). With V trimmed by 0 bases and J by 5 bases, 6 bases remained unmatched. The CDR3 is 17 residues long. CDR3 sequence (DNA): TGTGCCAGCAGCTTGGCCGGGACAGGGTCACATAATTCACCCCTCCACTTT. Translating gives CASSLAGTGSHNSPLHF.

This sequence joins TRBV2 and TRBJ1-6; TRBD1 agrees at 7 bases. Germline V gene lookup returns CDR1 SNHLY and CDR2 FYNNEI. The CDR3 contains 14 residues. The V and J ends lost 10 bases and 7 bases, in that order; junction bases with no gene match: 10. CDR3 residues: CATSGDSVNSPLHF. The CDR3 DNA reads TGTGCCACTTCCGGGGACAGCGTAAATTCACCCCTCCACTTT.

The chain couples TRBV6-6 to TRBJ2-7; tentatively, D is TRBD1 (5 bases). The CDR3 spans 14 residues. CDR1 and CDR2 from the germline V gene are MNHNY and SVGAGI (reference sequence). Trimming left V 0 bases short and J 3 bases short, with 9 bases between. The CDR3 sequence: CASSYSIGDYEQYF. The CDR3 DNA sequence: TGTGCCAGCAGTTACTCGATAGGGGACTACGAGCAGTACTTC.

The V gene is TRBV3-1 (or the pseudogene TRBV3-2), the J gene TRBJ2-7; TRBD2 aligns across 10 bases. CDR1 and CDR2 from the germline V gene are LGHDT and YNNKEL (reference sequence). The J segment lost 4 bases and the V segment lost 1 base, leaving 4 bases of the junction unmatched. This CDR3 has 15 residues. In nucleotides, the CDR3 is TGTGCCAGCAGCCAAGCATTAGCGGGAGGTTACGAGCAGTACTTC. Protein sequence: CASSQALAGGYEQYF.

This chain links TRBV10-1 with TRBJ2-5, with 9 positions matching TRBD1. This CDR3 contains 19 residues. Germline V gene sequence: CDR1 WNHNN, CDR2 SYGVQD (reference sequence). The V gene end was trimmed by 2 bases and the J gene end by 0 bases; junction bases not matched to a gene: 13. CDR3 in amino acids: CASSEPGTGTNLNQETQYF. The DNA for the CDR3 is TGCGCCAGCAGTGAGCCTGGGACAGGGACCAATCTAAACCAAGAGACCCAGTACTTC.

This clone was recorded only once. This chain uses TRBV5-1 with TRBJ1-1; D may be TRBD1 (5 bases). V was cut by 0 bases and J by 3 bases, with 12 bases left in between. CDR1 is SGHRS, CDR2 YFSETQ, per germline. This CDR3 comprises 15 residues. The CDR3, as DNA: TGCGCCAGCAGCTTGGCCGGGCAGGGTTACACTGAAGCTTTCTTT. Translation: CASSLAGQGYTEAFF.

This clone occurred once. The chain recombines TRBV3-1 (or the pseudogene TRBV3-2) with TRBJ1-2, with TRBD1 matching 9 bases. The CDR3 totals 17 residues. The trim removed 3 bases at V and 5 bases at J, leaving 13 bases unmatched. Per the germline V gene, CDR1 is LGHDT and CDR2 is YNNKEL (reference sequence). CDR3 in DNA: TGTGCCAGCAGCCACCTAGGACAGGGGAGTGGGGGTTATGGCTACACCTTC. Residues: CASSHLGQGSGGYGYTF.

This clone was recorded a few times. The rearrangement uses TRBV4-2 and TRBJ2-7; D might be TRBD2 (5 bases). Germline CDR1 and CDR2: LGHNA and YNFKEQ. The V end was cut by 4 bases, the J end by 0 bases, with 13 bases between. The CDR3 length is 15 residues. Here the CDR3 DNA reads TGTGCCAGCAGCCGAGGAACGGGGAGCTCCTACGAGCAGTACTTC. Protein product: CASSRGTGSSYEQYF.

The V call is TRBV4-3, the J call TRBJ2-6; weak D call: TRBD2 (5 bases). V shed 0 bases and J shed 0 bases, with 9 bases lying between them. The CDR3 runs 17 residues. Germline-derived CDR1 and CDR2 are LGHNA and YSLEER. The CDR3 sequence is CASSQDVGSSGANVLTF. CDR3 bases: TGCGCCAGCAGCCAAGATGTGGGGAGCTCTGGGGCCAACGTCCTGACTTTC.

This clone appeared once. The chain couples TRBV2 to TRBJ2-7, with D perhaps TRBD2 (6 bases). CDR3 length equals 18 residues. Trimming removed 5 bases at V and 0 bases at J, with 23 bases between. Germline V CDR1 and CDR2: SNHLY, FYNNEI. The chain's CDR3 is CASSLDLSGTISSYEQYF. The CDR3 nucleotides are TGTGCCAGCAGTCTGGACCTTAGCGGAACCATTTCCTCCTACGAGCAGTACTTC.

The chain joins TRBV5-1 to TRBJ2-5, with no clear D. The germline V gene has CDR1 SGHRS and CDR2 YFSETQ. CDR3 length equals 14 residues. V was cut by 0 bases and J by 5 bases, with 11 bases left in between. Written as DNA, the CDR3 is TGCGCCAGCAGCTTGGGGGCCGAGACCGAGACCCAGTACTTC. Encoded protein: CASSLGAETETQYF.

This clone was found once. This chain links TRBV7-6 with TRBJ2-5, with 12 bases fitting TRBD2. The germline V gene encodes CDR1 SGHVS and CDR2 FNYEAQ. V shed 4 bases and J 1 base; nucleotides not matched to a gene: 4. The CDR3 extends over 16 amino acids. The CDR3 DNA follows: TGTGCCAGCAGCTCCACTAGCGGGGGGCCCCAAGAGACCCAGTACTTC. It specifies CASSSTSGGPQETQYF. Drawing the rest from reference TRBV7-6 and TRBJ2-5, the complete variable domain is GAGVSQSPRYKVTKRGQDVALRCDPISGHVSLYWYRQALGQGPEFLTYFNYEAQQDKSGLPNDRFSAERPEGSISTLTIQRTEQRDSAMYRCASSSTSGGPQETQYFGPGTRLLVL.

The sample holds one count of this clone. The V call is TRBV28, the J call TRBJ1-4, with 9 bases identical to TRBD1. This CDR3 has 14 amino acids. Germline CDR1 reads MDHEN; CDR2 reads SYDVKM. The V and J ends lost 6 bases and 8 bases, in that order; junction bases with no gene match: 7. In nucleotides, the CDR3 is TGTGCCAGCAGACAACAGGGGGCAGTCGAAAAACTGTTTTTT. This codes for CASRQQGAVEKLFF.

The chain carries TRBV19 and TRBJ1-1; perhaps TRBD1 as D (5 bases). The germline V gene has CDR1 LNHDA and CDR2 SQIVND (reference sequence). There are 12 residues in the CDR3. The ends were cut back, 7 bases at V and 1 base at J, with 7 bases in the middle. Here the CDR3 reads CASKDTNTEAFF. CDR3 nucleotide sequence: TGTGCCAGTAAGGACACGAACACTGAAGCTTTCTTT.

The chain employs TRBV28 and TRBJ2-5, with 7 positions matching TRBD1. This CDR3 contains 14 residues. Germline CDR1 MDHEN, CDR2 SYDVKM. After removal of 5 bases from V and 5 bases from J, the junction contained 8 bases not matched to a gene. CDR3 nucleotides: TGTGCCAGCAGTCTACAGGGGTATGGGGAGACCCAGTACTTC. Amino acid sequence: CASSLQGYGETQYF.

V and J are TRBV5-1 and TRBJ1-4, with D perhaps matching TRBD1 (6 bases). The CDR3 covers 14 residues. The germline gives CDR1 SGHRS, CDR2 YFSETQ. Trimming took 0 bases from V and 8 from J, leaving 11 bases between them. CDR3 protein: CASSLGGLGEKLFF. CDR3 bases: TGCGCCAGCAGCTTGGGGGGGCTGGGGGAAAAACTGTTTTTT.

The gene calls are TRBV4-3 and TRBJ2-3; the D is unclear. The CDR3 runs 15 residues. Germline V CDR1 and CDR2: LGHNA, YSLEER. Trimming took 0 bases from V and 2 from J, leaving 9 bases between them. CDR3 DNA: TGCGCCAGCAGCCAAGATCGCCAGGCCACAGATACGCAGTATTTT. Its protein product is CASSQDRQATDTQYF.

This chain links TRBV6-5 with TRBJ2-7, with D possibly matching TRBD1 (5 bases). The CDR3 is 14 amino acids. Germline CDR1 reads MNHEY; CDR2 reads SVGAGI. Trimming took 2 bases from V and 6 from J, leaving 14 bases between them. The CDR3 DNA follows: TGTGCCAGCAGTTACCTGGGGCCCAATAGCGAGCAGTACTTC. Its protein product is CASSYLGPNSEQYF.

This clone was recorded only once. The rearrangement uses TRBV10-3 and TRBJ2-5, with 13 bases matching TRBD2. The V gene's germline CDR1 is ENHRY and CDR2 SYGVKD. V trimming: 2 bases; J trimming: 13 bases; junction bases outside the gene matches: 7. CDR3 size: 14 residues. CDR3 sequence (DNA): TGTGCCATCAGTGAGCCCACTAGCGGGGGGGCCTGGTACTTC. Translated: CAISEPTSGGAWYF.

The genes are TRBV19 and TRBJ1-2; no clear D gene. CDR3 length: 15 amino acids. The germline CDR1 and CDR2 sequences are LNHDA and SQIVND (reference sequence). Trimming removed 2 bases at V and 2 bases at J, with 12 bases between. DNA of the CDR3: TGTGCCAGTAGTATAAGTCCGAGGTGGAACTATGGCTACACCTTC. As protein: CASSISPRWNYGYTF.

The rearrangement uses TRBV9 and TRBJ1-5; TRBD1 agrees at 7 bases. Germline CDR1 and CDR2: SGDLS and YYNGEE. The length of the CDR3 is 16 residues. Trimming took 0 bases from V and 11 from J; bases not matched to a gene: 14. The CDR3 DNA sequence: TGTGCCAGCAGCGTAGGACCAACACCTGGGACAGCGGCCCAGCATTTT. It yields the protein CASSVGPTPGTAAQHF.

This chain uses TRBV5-1 with TRBJ1-1, with D perhaps matching TRBD1 (5 bases). The CDR3 is 13 amino acids. Germline V gene data show CDR1 as SGHRS and CDR2 as YFSETQ. V lost 5 bases and J 0 bases, leaving 8 bases between the germline ends. The CDR3 region is CASRAGLNTEAFF. The CDR3 DNA is TGCGCCAGCAGGGCAGGGCTGAACACTGAAGCTTTCTTT.

J is TRBJ1-4 and V is TRBV14; D remains unclear. The CDR3 spans 16 residues. The germline gives CDR1 SGHDN, CDR2 FVKESK. The V gene lost 1 base and the J gene lost 7 bases, with 16 bases spanning the gap. CDR3 sequence: CASSQARPGGGEKLFF. CDR3 bases: TGTGCCAGCAGCCAAGCTCGTCCCGGAGGAGGTGAAAAACTGTTTTTT.

The chain employs TRBV15 and TRBJ2-5, with D maybe TRBD1 (5 bases). This CDR3 is built from 15 residues. V gave up 1 base and J gave up 3 bases, with 12 bases separating them. Germline V gives CDR1 LNHNV, CDR2 YYDKDF (reference sequence). The DNA for the CDR3 is TGTGCCACCAGCAGAGTCGAAGAGACAGAAGAGACCCAGTACTTC. This sequence encodes CATSRVEETEETQYF. Together with reference TRBV15 and TRBJ2-5, the CDR3 gives the full variable domain: DAMVIQNPRYQVTQFGKPVTLSCSQTLNHNVMYWYQQKSSQAPKLLFHYYDKDFNNEADTPDNFQSRRPNTSFCFLDIRSPGLGDTAMYLCATSRVEETEETQYFGPGTRLLVL.

Only one count was recorded for this clone. This sequence joins TRBV2 and TRBJ2-3, with 10 bases matching TRBD2. The CDR3 is 16 amino acids. The V segment lost 2 bases and the J segment 1 base; nucleotides outside the gene matches: 3. Germline loops: CDR1 SNHLY, CDR2 FYNNEI. CDR3 sequence (DNA): TGTGCCAGCAGTGAATTTCTAGCGGGAGGCACAGATACGCAGTATTTT. Amino acids: CASSEFLAGGTDTQYF. Drawing the rest from reference TRBV2 and TRBJ2-3, the complete variable domain is EPEVTQTPSHQVTQMGQEVILRCVPISNHLYFYWYRQILGQKVEFLVSFYNNEISEKSEIFDDQFSVERPDGSNFTLKIRSTKLEDSAMYFCASSEFLAGGTDTQYFGPGTRLTVL.

This sequence joins TRBV11-2 and TRBJ2-2; D ambiguous. Germline loops: CDR1 SGHAT, CDR2 FQNNGV. The CDR3 contains 12 residues. The ends were cut back, 3 bases at V and 6 bases at J, with 5 bases in the middle. The CDR3 protein is CASSFGPGELFF. Here the CDR3 DNA reads TGTGCCAGCAGCTTCGGTCCCGGGGAGCTGTTTTTT.